The 8 T cell receptor beta chains reported below all come from one sample, sequenced in a study of blood T cell repertoires in COVID-19. The protocol was immunoSEQ multiplex PCR, while the TCRdb copy is restricted to in-frame clones and leaves out a portion. Of over 200,000 clones listed, around 88% were seen once; the top ten hold 5% to 6%. The specimen sequenced was peripheral blood. The receptors originated from a man at least 80 years old with acute or convalescent COVID-19.

The chain has TRBV6-1 and TRBJ1-5; TRBD1 agrees at 12 bases. This CDR3 has 17 amino acids. Trimming at V came to 4 bases and at J to 7 bases, leaving 11 bases not matched to a gene. Germline CDR1 is MNHNS and CDR2 is SASEGT. CDR3 amino acids: CASSGPRDRGRGQPQHF. The CDR3 DNA sequence: TGTGCCAGCAGTGGCCCTAGGGACAGGGGGCGCGGACAGCCCCAGCATTTT.

V gene TRBV28 combines with J gene TRBJ2-7; 10 bases line up with TRBD2. Germline-derived CDR1 and CDR2 are MDHEN and SYDVKM. The CDR3 runs to 15 residues. The J segment lost 4 bases and the V segment lost 7 bases, leaving 10 bases of the junction unmatched. The CDR3, as DNA: TGTGCCAGCACCTTAGGAGTAGCGGGAGGATACGAGCAGTACTTC. Amino acid sequence: CASTLGVAGGYEQYF.

The chain combines TRBV7-3 with TRBJ2-3; TRBD2 is a possible D gene (7 bases). Germline CDR1 is SGHTA and CDR2 is FQGTGA. CDR3 length: 14 residues. Trimming took 5 bases from V and 4 from J, leaving 13 bases between them. The CDR3 nucleotides are TGTGCCAGCAGCGCTACAGGGAGGGCAGATACGCAGTATTTT. This gives the protein CASSATGRADTQYF.

V gene TRBV2 combines with J gene TRBJ2-7, with 8 bases that match TRBD2. CDR1 SNHLY and CDR2 FYNNEI come from the germline V gene. The J segment lost 4 bases and the V segment lost 5 bases, leaving 4 bases of the junction unmatched. The CDR3 length is 13 residues. The DNA of the CDR3 is TGTGCCAGCAGTAGCGGGGGTTGGTACGAGCAGTACTTC. This codes for CASSSGGWYEQYF. Filled out from reference TRBV2 and TRBJ2-7, the complete variable domain reads EPEVTQTPSHQVTQMGQEVILRCVPISNHLYFYWYRQILGQKVEFLVSFYNNEISEKSEIFDDQFSVERPDGSNFTLKIRSTKLEDSAMYFCASSSGGWYEQYFGPGTRLTVT.

J is TRBJ2-2 and V is TRBV28, with D possibly matching TRBD1 (6 bases). Germline CDR1 and CDR2: MDHEN and SYDVKM. The CDR3 runs 15 residues. V shed 3 bases and J shed 4 bases, with 12 bases lying between them. This CDR3 is CASSFMDSGTGELFF. CDR3 nucleotide sequence: TGTGCCAGCAGTTTCATGGACAGTGGCACCGGGGAGCTGTTTTTT.

The V gene is TRBV18, the J gene TRBJ1-2, with D perhaps matching TRBD1 (6 bases). Germline V gene lookup returns CDR1 KGHSH and CDR2 LQKENI. V shed 3 bases and J shed 1 base, with 15 bases lying between them. The CDR3 loop spans 16 amino acids. The CDR3, as DNA: TGTGCCAGCTCACCCGCTCAAGCAGGGGATAACTATGGCTACACCTTC. It is translated as CASSPAQAGDNYGYTF.

V is TRBV27 and J is TRBJ2-7; 7 nucleotides match TRBD2. In germline, CDR1 is MNHEY, CDR2 SMNVEV (reference sequence). V dropped 6 bases and J dropped 1; count of bases not matched to a gene: 15. The CDR3 has 17 residues. This chain's CDR3 is CASSLFGPRDYSYEQYF. The CDR3 DNA reads TGTGCCAGCAGCCTATTCGGGCCTCGGGACTATTCCTACGAGCAGTACTTC.

This clone showed up just once. This chain links TRBV28 with TRBJ1-5; D is possibly TRBD1 (5 bases). Germline-derived CDR1 and CDR2 are MDHEN and SYDVKM. The V end was cut by 0 bases, the J end by 2 bases, with 17 bases between. The CDR3 runs 18 residues. The CDR3 DNA reads as TGTGCCAGCAGTTTATGGGACAACTTATATTACGGCAATCAGCCCCAGCATTTT. Translation gives CASSLWDNLYYGNQPQHF.